One sample yielded the 12 T cell receptor beta chains listed below, sequenced in a study of T cell repertoires in cytomegalovirus infection. TCRdb recomputed calls from the reads with MiXCR, one row per CDR3 protein. Here the sample spans about 830,000 distinct CDR3 sequences, around a third being singletons. Their antigens are not known. This specimen consisted of cultured CD8+ T cells from PBMCs, obtained from culture after CMV antigen stimulation. Receptor source: a human donor in good health (CMV status not recorded). Some clones in this sample may be carry-over from other donors' samples.

The V gene is TRBV20-1, the J gene TRBJ2-2; 9 bases align to TRBD1. The CDR3 spans 16 residues. CDR1 is DFQATT, CDR2 SNEGSKA, per germline (reference sequence). V lost 0 bases to trimming and J lost 4 bases; unmatched junction nucleotides: 6. The CDR3 nucleotides are TGCAGTGCTAGAGATTGGGGACAGGGAAGCACCGGGGAGCTGTTTTTT. This encodes CSARDWGQGSTGELFF.

In its sample, this clonotype was seen many times. The chain carries TRBV27 and TRBJ2-3; no definite D call. From germline, CDR1 is MNHEY and CDR2 SMNVEV (reference sequence). This CDR3 contains 11 residues. V was clipped by 6 bases and J by 4 bases, with 5 bases between them. The CDR3 DNA follows: TGTGCCAGCAGGGGTGCAGATACGCAGTATTTT. Protein product: CASRGADTQYF.

This clonotype was detected a few times. The chain has TRBV7-9 and TRBJ1-2; D is possibly TRBD1 (5 bases). Trimming removed 0 bases at V and 0 bases at J, with 17 bases between. Germline V gene sequence: CDR1 SEHNR, CDR2 FQNEAQ (reference sequence). The CDR3 has 18 residues. CDR3 coding DNA: TGTGCCAGCAGCTTAGCGGGACCCGTCCAAGACCCTAACTATGGCTACACCTTC. It translates to CASSLAGPVQDPNYGYTF. Full variable domain (remainder filled in from reference TRBV7-9 and TRBJ1-2): DTGVSQNPRHKITKRGQNVTFRCDPISEHNRLYWYRQTLGQGPEFLTYFQNEAQLEKSRLLSDRFSAERPKGSFSTLEIQRTEQGDSAMYLCASSLAGPVQDPNYGYTFGSGTRLTVV.

Ten or more counts support this clonotype. This chain connects TRBV7-2 to TRBJ2-1; D is tentatively TRBD1 or TRBD2 (6 bases each). Trimming took 0 bases from V and 12 from J, leaving 9 bases between them. Looked up from germline, CDR1 is SGHTA and CDR2 is FQGNSA. The CDR3 runs 12 residues. The CDR3 nucleotides read TGTGCCAGCAGCTTAGCCCGGGGGCGGCAGTTCTTC. Its protein is CASSLARGRQFF.

The chain couples TRBV5-1 to TRBJ1-1; no clear D gene. The CDR3 runs 12 residues. V lost 4 bases and J 3 bases, leaving 7 bases between the germline ends. Germline V gene lookup returns CDR1 SGHRS and CDR2 YFSETQ. The CDR3 DNA follows: TGCGCCAGCAGCAAAGATCACACTGAAGCTTTCTTT. Its protein product is CASSKDHTEAFF. Filled out from reference TRBV5-1 and TRBJ1-1, the complete variable domain reads KAGVTQTPRYLIKTRGQQVTLSCSPISGHRSVSWYQQTPGQGLQFLFEYFSETQRNKGNFPGRFSGRQFSNSRSEMNVSTLELGDSALYLCASSKDHTEAFFGQGTRLTVV.

This chain uses TRBV6-5 with TRBJ2-1; TRBD2 is a possible D gene (5 bases). V was clipped by 0 bases and J by 10 bases, with 10 bases between them. The germline CDR1 and CDR2 sequences are MNHEY and SVGAGI. The CDR3 runs 13 residues. The CDR3: CASSYSLVGEQFF. CDR3 DNA sequence: TGTGCCAGCAGTTACTCACTAGTTGGGGAGCAGTTCTTC.

This clonotype has only a few counts. The CDR3 protein is CASSTYDRANEQFF. The DNA for the CDR3 is TGTGCCAGCAGTACCTACGACAGGGCCAATGAGCAGTTCTTC. V is TRBV6-5 and J is TRBJ2-1, with 7 bases aligning to TRBD1. Germline assignment: CDR1 MNHEY and CDR2 SVGAGI. With V trimmed by 5 bases and J by 6 bases, 7 bases remained unmatched. This CDR3 is built from 14 residues.

This clonotype was counted between two and nine times. The CDR3 DNA follows: TGTGCCAGCAGGCCGAACGGGCGGGGGGGGATCTACAATGAGCAGTTCTTC. As protein: CASRPNGRGGIYNEQFF. The chain links TRBV6-2 or TRBV6-3 to TRBJ2-1; 9 bases align to TRBD2. CDR1 and CDR2 (germline): MNHEY, SVGEGT. The CDR3 covers 17 residues. Trimming took 6 bases from V and 3 from J; bases not matched to a gene: 12.

The chain has TRBV4-1 and TRBJ1-2; no clear D. Trimming removed 0 bases from V and 6 bases from J, with 14 bases in between. CDR1 is MGHRA and CDR2 is YSYEKL in the germline V gene. CDR3 length: 15 amino acids. The CDR3 region is CASSQERQVVHGYTF. As DNA, the CDR3 is TGCGCCAGCAGCCAAGAAAGGCAGGTCGTTCATGGCTACACCTTC.

This clonotype appeared a few times. The J gene is TRBJ1-1, the V gene TRBV10-3; TRBD1 aligns across 9 bases. Germline-derived CDR1 and CDR2 are ENHRY and SYGVKD. The CDR3 contains 16 residues. Losses at the gene ends were 10 bases for V and 7 bases for J; bases not matched to a gene: 19. CDR3 nucleotide sequence: TGTGCCAGCCTAGCCGGGACAGGGTTTCAAGGGGTTGAAGCTTTCTTT. As protein: CASLAGTGFQGVEAFF.

This chain links TRBV11-2 with TRBJ1-1; TRBD1 aligns across 7 bases. The CDR3 length is 15 residues. J was trimmed by 5 bases and V by 1 base; bases with no gene match: 7. CDR1 is SGHAT, CDR2 FQNNGV, per germline. The CDR3 DNA reads as TGTGCCAGCAGCTTAGCGAGGGGGCCTAGAACTGAAGCTTTCTTT. Amino acids: CASSLARGPRTEAFF.

This chain links TRBV4-3 with TRBJ2-1; D not certain. The CDR3 spans 14 residues. Germline loops: CDR1 LGHNA, CDR2 YSLEER. The V end lost 1 base, the J end lost 3 bases, and 7 bases lay between the germline ends. This CDR3 is CASSQGNSYNEQFF. The CDR3 DNA is TGCGCCAGCAGCCAAGGAAACAGCTACAATGAGCAGTTCTTC.